The clone carrying this T cell receptor (beta chain) was observed a handful of times. Its antigen is not identified. This entry is derived from a study of T-cell memory formation after mild COVID-19. Across the whole study: Largely, the TCR clusters proved donor specific.

V was clipped by 6 bases and J by 0 bases, with 18 bases between them. CDR1 MDHEN and CDR2 SYDVKM come from the germline V gene. This CDR3 contains 16 residues. After 5'RACE with constant-segment primers, TCR alpha and TCR beta cDNA libraries carrying sample barcodes and UMIs were obtained. TCRdb re-analysed the 5' RACE reads in MiXCR, keeping a single row per CDR3 protein. The profile shows fewer than 200,000 distinct CDR3 sequences, less than 20% of them singletons. Study-level results: Later expanders leaned CD4+, whereas clones that contracted between day 15 and 85 were balanced CD4/CD8. The main location of contracting CD4+ clones was CM and EM, and that of contracting CD8+ clones was EMRA.

The material sequenced was PBMCs or a T cell subset sorted from them (not recorded which). The TCR was taken from a man between 18 and 35 years old who had mild COVID-19 (a few samples of this study predate the infection). Cell type and time point are not known. The chain carries TRBV28 and TRBJ2-7; D might be TRBD1 or TRBD2, each matching 7 bases. The CDR3 coding sequence is TGTGCCAGCAGACCCAGCGGGACAGCGATCTCCTACGAGCAGTACGTC. This sequence encodes CASRPSGTAISYEQYV.